What follows is one T cell receptor (beta chain) and its context. Its antigen remains unknown. V lost 6 bases, J lost 2 bases, and 19 bases lay in between. Germline lookup yields CDR1 MDHEN and CDR2 SYDVKM. This CDR3 is 16 amino acids long. The data stem from a study of cytotoxic CD8 clonotypes in ibrutinib-treated CLL. Study background: The study recorded mean values of around 250,000 productive templates and 94,082 productive rearrangements per sample.

General study findings and limits: The clonality went up when patients responded to ibrutinib and dropped back toward baseline at progression. Public clonotypes showed up rarely, and on treatment they shrank or held steady.

A 1 in 200,000 to 1 in 1 million T cell depth was the sequencing target. Repertoires were generated with immunoSEQ multiplex PCR, while TCRdb's copy carries only in-frame clones and drops some. The table has hundreds of thousands of clones, roughly 85% seen once. J is TRBJ2-5 and V is TRBV28, with D uncertain. The TCR originated in a human donor with chronic lymphocytic leukemia. Sequencing used PBMCs, obtained before ibrutinib treatment. The CDR3 DNA reads as TGTGCCAGCAGGGGCCCCTGGTCGGGCCCTCAAGAGACCCAGTACTTC. Translated: CASRGPWSGPQETQYF.